This T cell receptor (beta chain) emerged from a study of shared clonotypes between healthy human individuals. Study results and limitations: Non-shared clonotypes showed lower generation probabilities than clonotypes common to all four donors. Naive subsets tended to show greater estimated richness than memory subsets. Sampling was confined to blood; repertoires within tissues likely differ. The study found about 5% of naive CD4 clonotypes shared across a handful of donors.

Worth noting for this clone: No antigen is known for it.

Assay: immunoSEQ multiplex PCR; the TCRdb copy retains only in-frame clones and omits some. The sample carries hundreds of thousands of clones, roughly 78% recorded once. The CDR3 contains 16 residues. Trimming removed 0 bases from V and 1 base from J, with 11 bases in between. CDR1 is LGHNA, CDR2 YNFKEQ, per germline. Sequenced input: memory CD4+ T cells sorted from blood. Subset given: CD45RA-negative fraction. The chain employs TRBV4-2 and TRBJ2-3; the D gene is possibly TRBD1 (6 bases). This clonotype was obtained from a woman aged 25 to 39 in good health. The CDR3 sequence is CASSQDLGGGTDTQYF. For the CDR3, the DNA is TGTGCCAGCAGCCAAGATCTAGGGGGAGGCACAGATACGCAGTATTTT.